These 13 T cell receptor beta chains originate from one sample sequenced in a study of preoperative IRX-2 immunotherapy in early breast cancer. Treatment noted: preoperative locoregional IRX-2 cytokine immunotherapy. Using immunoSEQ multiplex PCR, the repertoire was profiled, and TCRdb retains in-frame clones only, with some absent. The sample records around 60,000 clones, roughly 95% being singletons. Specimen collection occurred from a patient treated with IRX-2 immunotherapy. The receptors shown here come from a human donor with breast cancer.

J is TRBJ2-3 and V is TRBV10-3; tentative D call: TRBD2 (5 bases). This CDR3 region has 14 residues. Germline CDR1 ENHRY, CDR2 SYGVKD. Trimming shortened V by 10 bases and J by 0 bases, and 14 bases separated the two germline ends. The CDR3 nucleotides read TGTGCCACGACACCCGGACTTAGCACAGATACGCAGTATTTT. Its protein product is CATTPGLSTDTQYF.

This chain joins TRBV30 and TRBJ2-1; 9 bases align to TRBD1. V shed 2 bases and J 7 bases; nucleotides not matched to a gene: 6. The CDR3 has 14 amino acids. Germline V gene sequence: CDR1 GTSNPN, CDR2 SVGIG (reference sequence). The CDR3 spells CAWSPQGAVNEQFF. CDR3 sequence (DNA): TGTGCCTGGAGTCCACAGGGGGCGGTAAATGAGCAGTTCTTC. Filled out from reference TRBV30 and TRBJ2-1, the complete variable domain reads SQTIHQWPATLVQPVGSPLSLECTVEGTSNPNLYWYRQAAGRGLQLLFYSVGIGQISSEVPQNLSASRPQDRQFILSSKKLLLSDSGFYLCAWSPQGAVNEQFFGPGTRLTVL.

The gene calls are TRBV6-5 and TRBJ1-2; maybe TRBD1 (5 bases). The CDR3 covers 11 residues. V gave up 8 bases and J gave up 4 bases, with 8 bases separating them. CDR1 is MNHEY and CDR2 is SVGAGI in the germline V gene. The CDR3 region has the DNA TGTGCCAGCGGGGCGACCTATGGCTACACCTTC. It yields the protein CASGATYGYTF.

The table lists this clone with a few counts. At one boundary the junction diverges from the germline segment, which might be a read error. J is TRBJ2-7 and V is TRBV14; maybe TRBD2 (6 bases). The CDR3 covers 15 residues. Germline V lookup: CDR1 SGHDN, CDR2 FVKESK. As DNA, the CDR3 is TGTGCCAGCAGTCAAGGTTCGGGGACTTTCTACGAGCAGTACTTC. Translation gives CASSQGSGTFYEQYF.

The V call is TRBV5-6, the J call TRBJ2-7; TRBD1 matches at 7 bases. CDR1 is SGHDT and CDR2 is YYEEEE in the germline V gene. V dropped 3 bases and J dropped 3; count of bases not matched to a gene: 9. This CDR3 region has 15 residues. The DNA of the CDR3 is TGTGCCAGCAGCTCATCCCGGACAGGCCTCTACGAGCAGTACTTC. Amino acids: CASSSSRTGLYEQYF.

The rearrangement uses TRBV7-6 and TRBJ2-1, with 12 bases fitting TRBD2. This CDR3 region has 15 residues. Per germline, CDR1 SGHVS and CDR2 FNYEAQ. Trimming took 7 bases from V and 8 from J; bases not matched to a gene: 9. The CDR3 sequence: CASTPGLAGYDEQFF. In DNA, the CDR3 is TGTGCCAGCACCCCTGGACTAGCGGGGTACGATGAGCAGTTCTTC.

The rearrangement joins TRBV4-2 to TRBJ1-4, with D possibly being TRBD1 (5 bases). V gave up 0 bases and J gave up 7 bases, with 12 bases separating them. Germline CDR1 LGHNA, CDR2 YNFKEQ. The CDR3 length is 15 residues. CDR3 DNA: TGTGCCAGCAGCCAAGACGGGGATGGGGGTGAAAAACTGTTTTTT. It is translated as CASSQDGDGGEKLFF.

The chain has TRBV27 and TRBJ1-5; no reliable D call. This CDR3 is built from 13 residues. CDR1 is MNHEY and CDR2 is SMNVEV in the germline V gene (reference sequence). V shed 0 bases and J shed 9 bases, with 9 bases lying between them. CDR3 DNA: TGTGCCAGCAGTTTATCAATCCGTATGCCCCAGCATTTT. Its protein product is CASSLSIRMPQHF.

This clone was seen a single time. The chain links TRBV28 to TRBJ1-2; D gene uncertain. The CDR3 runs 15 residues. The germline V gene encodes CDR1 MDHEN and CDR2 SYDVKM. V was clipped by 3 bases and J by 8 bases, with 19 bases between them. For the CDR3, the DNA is TGTGCCAGCAGTTTTGTGTGGGTTGAGAGGGAGGGCTACACCTTC. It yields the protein CASSFVWVEREGYTF.

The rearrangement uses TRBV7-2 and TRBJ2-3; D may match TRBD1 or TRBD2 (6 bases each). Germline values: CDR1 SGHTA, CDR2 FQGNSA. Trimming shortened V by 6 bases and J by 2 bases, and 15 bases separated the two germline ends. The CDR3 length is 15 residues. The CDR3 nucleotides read TGTGCCAGCAGTTATGGTGGGGGGCTCACAGATACGCAGTATTTT. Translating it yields CASSYGGGLTDTQYF.

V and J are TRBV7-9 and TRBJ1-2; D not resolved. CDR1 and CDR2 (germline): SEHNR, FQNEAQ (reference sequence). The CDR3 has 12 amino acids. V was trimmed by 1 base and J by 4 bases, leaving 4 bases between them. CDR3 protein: CASSLGFYGYTF. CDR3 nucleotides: TGTGCCAGCAGCTTAGGCTTCTATGGCTACACCTTC.

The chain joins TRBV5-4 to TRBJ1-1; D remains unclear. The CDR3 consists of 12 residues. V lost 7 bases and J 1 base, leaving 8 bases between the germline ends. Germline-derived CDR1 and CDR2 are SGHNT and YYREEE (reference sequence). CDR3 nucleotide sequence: TGTGCCAGCGGGCTCAGGAACACTGAAGCTTTCTTT. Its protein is CASGLRNTEAFF.

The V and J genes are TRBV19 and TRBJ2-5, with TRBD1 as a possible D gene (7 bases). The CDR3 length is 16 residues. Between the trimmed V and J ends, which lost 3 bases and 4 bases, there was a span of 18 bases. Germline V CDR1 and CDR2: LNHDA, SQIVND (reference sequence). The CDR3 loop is CASSMRLEGAGETQYF. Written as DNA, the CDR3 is TGTGCCAGTAGTATGCGATTGGAGGGGGCCGGAGAGACCCAGTACTTC.